Included here is one T cell receptor (beta chain) sequence, with context. Profiling relied on immunoSEQ multiplex PCR, and the TCRdb table lists in-frame clones only, not all of them. The sample shows roughly 150,000 clones, 70% to 80% of them seen only once. These data belong to a study of blood T cell repertoires in COVID-19. Study information: Samples came from the United States, Italy and Spain, spanning acute and convalescent COVID-19.

Trimming at V came to 3 bases and at J to 5 bases, leaving 8 bases not matched to a gene. Germline CDR1 and CDR2: MDHEN and SYDVKM. The CDR3 loop spans 16 amino acids. Sequencing was performed on PBMCs or T cells enriched from blood (not recorded which). The clonotype was recovered from a woman aged 65 to 85 in a cohort exposed to, infected with or recovered from COVID-19 (not recorded which). The chain couples TRBV28 to TRBJ2-3, with TRBD1 identical over 10 bases. CDR3: CASSLSGTGVGDTQYF. The CDR3 bases are TGTGCCAGCAGTTTGTCTGGGACAGGGGTAGGAGATACGCAGTATTTT.